The 7 T cell receptor beta chains reported below all come from one sample, sequenced in a study of cytomegalovirus exposure and HLA in healthy donors. PCR involved 60 Vbeta and 13 Jbeta primers. Measured with immunoSEQ multiplex PCR; TCRdb has only the in-frame clones, and not every one. This table has approximately 140,000 clones, roughly four fifths appearing once. Sequenced sample: PBMCs. The receptors shown here come from a woman in her forties or fifties in good health and CMV-seronegative.

The rearrangement uses TRBV9 and TRBJ2-3; TRBD2 aligns across 11 bases. J was trimmed by 5 bases and V by 2 bases; bases with no gene match: 10. The CDR3 sequence is 17 residues long. Germline V gene data show CDR1 as SGDLS and CDR2 as YYNGEE. CDR3 region: CASSVLAGGPEGDTQYF. The CDR3 coding sequence is TGTGCCAGCAGCGTTTTAGCGGGGGGGCCCGAGGGAGATACGCAGTATTTT.

V is TRBV5-1 and J is TRBJ1-2; 7 bases map to TRBD1. From germline, CDR1 is SGHRS and CDR2 YFSETQ. The junction had 4 bases not matched to a gene; V was cut back by 3 bases and J by 2 bases. The CDR3 has 14 amino acids. The CDR3 spells CASSSGTVNYGYTF. The CDR3 nucleotides are TGCGCCAGCAGCTCCGGGACAGTAAACTATGGCTACACCTTC.

The V and J genes are TRBV13 and TRBJ1-2; D remains unclear. Looked up from germline, CDR1 is PRHDT and CDR2 is FYEKMQ (reference sequence). V lost 2 bases to trimming and J lost 6 bases, with 16 bases between them. The CDR3 spans 15 residues. In DNA form, the CDR3 reads TGTGCCAGCAGCTTAAGTGTCGGAGGGTCCGATGGCTACACCTTC. It yields the protein CASSLSVGGSDGYTF.

The chain uses TRBV7-9 and TRBJ2-3; possibly TRBD2 for D (5 bases). Germline-derived CDR1 and CDR2 are SEHNR and FQNEAQ (reference sequence). The CDR3 spans 14 residues. Trimming left V 3 bases short and J 1 base short, with 8 bases between. Here the CDR3 reads CASSLDGGTDTQYF. The CDR3 DNA reads TGTGCCAGCAGCTTGGACGGGGGCACAGATACGCAGTATTTT.

This sequence joins TRBV2 and TRBJ2-5, with 11 positions matching TRBD2. The CDR3 has 16 residues. Trimming cost V 1 base and J 6 bases; bases outside gene matches: 7. The germline V gene has CDR1 SNHLY and CDR2 FYNNEI. CDR3 nucleotide sequence: TGTGCCAGCAGTGAAGACCTAGCGGGGGGCTGGAAGACCCAGTACTTC. This encodes CASSEDLAGGWKTQYF.

As regards this clone: The germline gene is not matched at one end of the junction; a read error may be the cause. The chain uses TRBV4-1 and TRBJ2-3, with 8 bases that match TRBD2. Germline V gene data show CDR1 as MGHRA and CDR2 as YSYEKL. The CDR3 covers 16 residues. Written as DNA, the CDR3 is TGTGCCAGCAGCCAAGATCGGGGTAGCGGGGTCGATACGCAGTATTTT. Translated: CASSQDRGSGVDTQYF.

This chain connects TRBV29-1 to TRBJ2-7, with 9 bases fitting TRBD1. V gave up 7 bases and J gave up 5 bases; unmatched junction bases: 6. Germline CDR1 SQVTM, CDR2 ANQGSEA. CDR3 length: 12 residues. The CDR3 nucleotides read TGCAGCGCTGGGGACAGGGCACACGAGCAGTACTTC. Protein sequence: CSAGDRAHEQYF.